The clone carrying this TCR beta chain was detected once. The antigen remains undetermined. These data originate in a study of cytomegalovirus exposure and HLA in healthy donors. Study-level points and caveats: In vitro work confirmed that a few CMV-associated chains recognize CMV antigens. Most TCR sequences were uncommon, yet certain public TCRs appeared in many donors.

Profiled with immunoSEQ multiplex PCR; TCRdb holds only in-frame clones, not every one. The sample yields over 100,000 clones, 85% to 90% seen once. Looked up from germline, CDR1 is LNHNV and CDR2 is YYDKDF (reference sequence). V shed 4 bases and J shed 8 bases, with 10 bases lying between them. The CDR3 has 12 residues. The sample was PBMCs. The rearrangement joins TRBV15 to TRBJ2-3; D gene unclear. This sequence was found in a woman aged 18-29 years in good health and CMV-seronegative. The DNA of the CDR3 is TGTGCCACCAGCACCAACTCCGGTACGCAGTATTTT. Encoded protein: CATSTNSGTQYF.